This passage covers 24 T cell receptor beta chains from one sample sequenced in a study of blood T cells in healthy people across ages. A second PCR of roughly 7 to 11 cycles used a sample-barcoded 5' primer and a J-beta primer mix. TCRdb called the 5' RACE reads again in MiXCR, with one record for every CDR3 protein. The repertoire holds roughly 700,000 distinct CDR3 sequences, with approximately 25% as singletons. These sequences were also reported in another study, on T cells of mothers and their children.

Material: blood. These receptors were collected from a boy under 18 in good health.

This clonotype was detected a few times. The chain employs TRBV20-1 and TRBJ1-5; the D is unclear. CDR1 is DFQATT and CDR2 is SNEGSKA in the germline V gene (reference sequence). Trimming stripped 0 bases from V and 7 bases from J, with 10 bases between. The CDR3 runs 13 residues. The CDR3 protein is CSAREAGTQPQHF. The CDR3 DNA sequence: TGCAGTGCTAGAGAAGCGGGAACCCAGCCCCAGCATTTT.

This clonotype showed up just a few times. Given the absence of the conserved phenylalanine or tryptophan at the CDR3 end, a read error is likely. The chain links TRBV7-9 to TRBJ1-1; D unclear. This CDR3 is built from 12 residues. V lost 4 bases, J lost 4 bases, and 7 bases lay in between. Germline V gene data show CDR1 as SEHNR and CDR2 as FQNEAQ (reference sequence). The CDR3 bases are TGTGCCAGCAGCTGGGTGGGCACTGAAGCTTTCCTT. This encodes CASSWVGTEAFL.

This clonotype appeared a few times. The CDR3 region is CASSPFGAPYGYTF. The CDR3 nucleotides are TGTGCCAGCAGCCCCTTTGGGGCACCCTATGGCTACACCTTC. V gene TRBV16 combines with J gene TRBJ1-2, with a possible D match to TRBD1 (5 bases). The CDR3 length is 14 residues. Trimming removed 4 bases at V and 4 bases at J, with 13 bases between. Per germline, CDR1 KGHSY and CDR2 FQNENV. Supplemented by reference TRBV16 and TRBJ1-2, the full variable domain reads GEEVAQTPKHLVRGEGQKAKLYCAPIKGHSYVFWYQQVLKNEFKFLISFQNENVFDETGMPKERFSAKCLPNSPCSLEIQATKLEDSAVYFCASSPFGAPYGYTFGSGTRLTVV.

This clonotype was seen more than once but under ten times. The chain recombines TRBV29-1 with TRBJ2-5; D is uncertain. Germline lookup yields CDR1 SQVTM and CDR2 ANQGSEA. This CDR3 spans 14 amino acids. With 0 bases removed from V and 5 bases from J, the gap between germline ends came to 13 bases. The CDR3 is CSVEDNTRGETQYF. CDR3 DNA sequence: TGCAGCGTTGAAGATAACACTCGTGGGGAGACCCAGTACTTC. Full variable domain (outside the CDR3, taken from reference TRBV29-1 and TRBJ2-5): SAVISQKPSRDICQRGTSLTIQCQVDSQVTMMFWYRQQPGQSLTLIATANQGSEATYESGFVIDKFPISRPNLTFSTLTVSNMSPEDSSIYLCSVEDNTRGETQYFGPGTRLLVL.

The J gene is TRBJ2-1, the V gene TRBV20-1, with 9 bases that match TRBD1. The germline gives CDR1 DFQATT, CDR2 SNEGSKA (reference sequence). J was trimmed by 7 bases and V by 0 bases; bases with no gene match: 7. This CDR3 comprises 15 residues. The CDR3 here is CSAREKTGGWNEQFF. Here the CDR3 DNA reads TGCAGTGCTAGAGAAAAGACAGGGGGGTGGAATGAGCAGTTCTTC.

This clonotype was counted a few times. The J gene is TRBJ2-5, the V gene TRBV7-3; D is ambiguous. Trimming took off 3 bases at V and 4 bases at J, with 15 bases between the two ends. Germline V gives CDR1 SGHTA, CDR2 FQGTGA. The CDR3 has 15 residues. CDR3: CASSFSSPWRETQYF. CDR3 in DNA: TGTGCCAGCAGCTTTAGCAGCCCTTGGCGAGAGACCCAGTACTTC. Full variable domain (missing parts from reference TRBV7-3 and TRBJ2-5): GAGVSQTPSNKVTEKGKYVELRCDPISGHTALYWYRQSLGQGPEFLIYFQGTGAADDSGLPNDRFFAVRPEGSVSTLKIQRTERGDSAVYLCASSFSSPWRETQYFGPGTRLLVL.

This clonotype was counted a few times. This sequence joins TRBV7-2 and TRBJ1-4; D is possibly TRBD1 (6 bases). The germline gives CDR1 SGHTA, CDR2 FQGNSA. The CDR3 extends over 13 amino acids. V was pared by 9 bases and J by 5 bases, with 13 bases between. The CDR3: CASRQVANEKLFF. In nucleotides, the CDR3 is TGTGCCAGTCGACAGGTGGCGAATGAAAAACTGTTTTTT.

This clonotype showed up just a few times. V is TRBV7-2 and J is TRBJ2-5; 10 bases fit TRBD2. Germline assignment: CDR1 SGHTA and CDR2 FQGNSA. V dropped 3 bases and J dropped 1; count of bases not matched to a gene: 5. The CDR3 has 16 amino acids. CDR3 residues: CASSLGGLASQETQYF. In DNA, the CDR3 is TGTGCCAGCAGCTTGGGGGGACTAGCGTCCCAAGAGACCCAGTACTTC. The full variable domain, its missing parts supplied by reference TRBV7-2 and TRBJ2-5, is GAGVSQSPSNKVTEKGKDVELRCDPISGHTALYWYRQSLGQGLEFLIYFQGNSAPDKSGLPSDRFSAERTGGSVSTLTIQRTQQEDSAVYLCASSLGGLASQETQYFGPGTRLLVL.

V and J are TRBV12-5 and TRBJ1-1, with 10 bases that match TRBD1. The CDR3 covers 15 residues. CDR1 LGHNT and CDR2 FRNRAP come from the germline V gene. V was pared by 6 bases and J by 5 bases, with 9 bases of the junction left unmatched. CDR3 amino acids: CASGRQGATKTEAFF. For the CDR3, the DNA is TGTGCTAGTGGACGACAGGGGGCCACGAAGACTGAAGCTTTCTTT.

This clonotype was recorded at least ten times. This chain links TRBV2 with TRBJ2-5; D is undetermined. V was cut by 5 bases and J by 5 bases, with 6 bases left in between. From germline, CDR1 is SNHLY and CDR2 FYNNEI. The CDR3 loop spans 11 amino acids. The CDR3 DNA reads TGTGCCAGCAGTCTACCGGAGACCCAGTACTTC. Translation: CASSLPETQYF.

This clonotype was seen a handful of times. The chain combines TRBV18 with TRBJ2-2; D unclear. Germline V CDR1 and CDR2: KGHSH, LQKENI. This CDR3 has 13 residues. Trimming removed 1 base at V and 4 bases at J, with 4 bases between. The CDR3 nucleotides are TGTGCCAGCTCACCACAGGTCACCGGGGAGCTGTTTTTT. It translates to CASSPQVTGELFF.

V gene TRBV3-1 combines with J gene TRBJ2-3; 7 positions agree with TRBD2. CDR1 LGHDT and CDR2 YNNKEL come from the germline V gene (reference sequence). The J segment lost 2 bases and the V segment lost 5 bases, leaving 13 bases of the junction unmatched. The CDR3 has 17 residues. CDR3 sequence: CASSKRYEGGPTDTQYF. The CDR3 nucleotides read TGTGCCAGCAGCAAAAGATATGAGGGAGGGCCCACAGATACGCAGTATTTT.

The chain recombines TRBV4-2 with TRBJ2-1; D is unresolved. V shed 1 base and J shed 0 bases, with 10 bases lying between them. Germline V CDR1 and CDR2: LGHNA, YNFKEQ. CDR3 size: 16 residues. The CDR3 DNA follows: TGTGCCAGCAGCCAAGTGGCAGCTAGCTCCTACAATGAGCAGTTCTTC. It yields the protein CASSQVAASSYNEQFF.

The rearrangement links TRBV7-8 to TRBJ1-1; D gene uncertain. Trimming left V 1 base short and J 6 bases short, with 12 bases between. Germline V CDR1 and CDR2: SGHVS, FQNEAQ. CDR3 length: 14 residues. DNA for the CDR3: TGTGCCAGCAGCTTAGGATTTTCGGGCGCTGAAGCTTTCTTT. Translation: CASSLGFSGAEAFF.

This clonotype was detected only a few times. This rearrangement joins TRBV6-6 to TRBJ2-2, with TRBD1 identical over 10 bases. Germline assignment: CDR1 MNHNY and CDR2 SVGAGI (reference sequence). The CDR3 loop spans 15 amino acids. V dropped 7 bases and J dropped 4; count of bases not matched to a gene: 6. For the CDR3, the DNA is TGTGCCAGCACCCTGACAGGGGGCGGCACCGGGGAGCTGTTTTTT. Protein sequence: CASTLTGGGTGELFF.

This chain uses TRBV28 with TRBJ2-5, with a weak D call TRBD2 (6 bases). The CDR3 consists of 15 residues. The germline V gene has CDR1 MDHEN and CDR2 SYDVKM. V was shortened by 2 bases and J by 1 base, with 11 bases between the two germline ends. CDR3 region: CASSLEGGFQETQYF. The DNA for the CDR3 is TGTGCCAGCAGTTTAGAGGGAGGCTTCCAAGAGACCCAGTACTTC.

V is TRBV4-1 and J is TRBJ1-2; 7 positions agree with TRBD1. V was pared by 1 base and J by 0 bases, with 5 bases of the junction left unmatched. Germline-derived CDR1 and CDR2 are MGHRA and YSYEKL. The CDR3 extends over 16 amino acids. The CDR3 coding sequence is TGCGCCAGCAGCCAAGCGGGACAGAGAACTAACTATGGCTACACCTTC. Encoded protein: CASSQAGQRTNYGYTF.

This clonotype has more than one count but fewer than ten. The chain carries TRBV5-1 and TRBJ2-5; D remains ambiguous. The CDR3 has 15 residues. Germline loops: CDR1 SGHRS, CDR2 YFSETQ. V lost 6 bases and J 5 bases, leaving 20 bases between the germline ends. The CDR3 spells CASTKETGYFETQYF. The CDR3 bases are TGCGCCAGCACAAAGGAGACTGGGTATTTCGAGACCCAGTACTTC.

This chain joins TRBV9 and TRBJ2-5; TRBD1 agrees at 10 bases. Germline V gives CDR1 SGDLS, CDR2 YYNGEE. Losses at the gene ends were 3 bases for V and 5 bases for J; bases not matched to a gene: 7. The CDR3 has 15 amino acids. The DNA for the CDR3 is TGTGCCAGCAGCGACCAGACAGGGGGCGCGGAGACCCAGTACTTC. This gives the protein CASSDQTGGAETQYF.

The table lists this clonotype with a few counts. The rearrangement links TRBV5-1 to TRBJ2-2, with TRBD1 identical over 7 bases. CDR1 is SGHRS and CDR2 is YFSETQ in the germline V gene. Germline trimming cut 3 bases from V and 9 bases from J; bases unmatched to any gene: 14. The CDR3 contains 16 residues. CDR3 nucleotides: TGCGCCAGCAGCTCTCACTCTACAGGGGAAGCCCGGGAGCTGTTTTTT. This encodes CASSSHSTGEARELFF.

The chain combines TRBV12-3 or TRBV12-4 with TRBJ2-1, with 7 nucleotides matching TRBD1. TRBJ2-7 explains the end of the DNA better; the J call may be wrong. The CDR3 runs 13 residues. CDR3 loop: CASSLYRQGEQYF. CDR3 DNA: TGTGCCAGCAGTCTTTACCGACAGGGCGAGCAGTACTTC.

In DNA form, the CDR3 reads TGTGCCAGCAGCTTTCAGGGGCCAAGCTCCTACAATGAGCAGTTCTTC. This sequence encodes CASSFQGPSSYNEQFF. The V gene is TRBV11-3, the J gene TRBJ2-1; maybe TRBD1 (6 bases). V was cut by 3 bases and J by 0 bases, with 12 bases left in between. The germline CDR1 and CDR2 sequences are SGHNT and YENEEA. The CDR3 is 16 amino acids.

The CDR3 sequence is CASSSRTSGTPDTQYF. The CDR3 DNA reads as TGTGCCAGCAGTTCCAGGACTAGCGGGACCCCAGATACGCAGTATTTT. V gene TRBV12-3 or TRBV12-4 combines with J gene TRBJ2-3, with 12 bases lining up with TRBD2. Trimming removed 4 bases from V and 4 bases from J; junction bases left unmatched: 6. The CDR3 is made up of 16 amino acids.

The V and J genes are TRBV6-5 and TRBJ2-4; D is undetermined. Trimming stripped 5 bases from V and 0 bases from J, with 8 bases between. The CDR3 loop spans 14 amino acids. Per the germline V gene, CDR1 is MNHEY and CDR2 is SVGAGI. The CDR3 region has the DNA TGTGCCAGCAGTCACTTCCTAGCCAAAAACATTCAGTACTTC. Translation: CASSHFLAKNIQYF.